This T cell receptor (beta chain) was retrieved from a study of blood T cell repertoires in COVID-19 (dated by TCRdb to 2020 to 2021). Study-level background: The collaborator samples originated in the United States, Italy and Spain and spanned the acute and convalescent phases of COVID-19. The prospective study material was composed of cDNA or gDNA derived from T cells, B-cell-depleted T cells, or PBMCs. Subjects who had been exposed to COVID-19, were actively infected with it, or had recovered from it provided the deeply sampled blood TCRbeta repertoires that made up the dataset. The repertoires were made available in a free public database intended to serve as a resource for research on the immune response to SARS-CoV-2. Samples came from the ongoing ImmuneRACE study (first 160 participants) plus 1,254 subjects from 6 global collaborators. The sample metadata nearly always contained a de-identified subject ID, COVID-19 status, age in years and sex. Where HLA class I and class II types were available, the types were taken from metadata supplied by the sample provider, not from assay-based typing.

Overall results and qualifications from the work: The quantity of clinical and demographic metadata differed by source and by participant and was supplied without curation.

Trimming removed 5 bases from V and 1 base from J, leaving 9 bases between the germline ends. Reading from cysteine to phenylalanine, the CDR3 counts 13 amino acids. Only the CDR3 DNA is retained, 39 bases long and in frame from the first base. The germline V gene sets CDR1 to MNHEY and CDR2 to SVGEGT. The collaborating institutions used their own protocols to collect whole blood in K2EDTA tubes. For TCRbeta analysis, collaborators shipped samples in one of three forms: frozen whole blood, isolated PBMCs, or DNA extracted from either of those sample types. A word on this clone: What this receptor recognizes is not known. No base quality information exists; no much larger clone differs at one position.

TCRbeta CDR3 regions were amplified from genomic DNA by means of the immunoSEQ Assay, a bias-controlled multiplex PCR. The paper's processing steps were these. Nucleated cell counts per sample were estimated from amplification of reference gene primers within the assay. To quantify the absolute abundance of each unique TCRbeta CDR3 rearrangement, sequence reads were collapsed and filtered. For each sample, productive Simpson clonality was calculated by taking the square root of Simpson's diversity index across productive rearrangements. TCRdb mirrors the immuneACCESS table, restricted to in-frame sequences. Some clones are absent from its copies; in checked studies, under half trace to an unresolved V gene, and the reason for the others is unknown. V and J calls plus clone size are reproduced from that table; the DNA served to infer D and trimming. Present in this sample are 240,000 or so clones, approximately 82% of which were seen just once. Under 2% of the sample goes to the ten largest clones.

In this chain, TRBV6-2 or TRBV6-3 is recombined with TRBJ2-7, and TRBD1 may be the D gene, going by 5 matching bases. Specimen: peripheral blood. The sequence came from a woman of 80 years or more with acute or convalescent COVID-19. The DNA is TGTGCCAGCAGTGGTGACAGATCCTACGAGCAGTACTTC. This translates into CASSGDRSYEQYF.